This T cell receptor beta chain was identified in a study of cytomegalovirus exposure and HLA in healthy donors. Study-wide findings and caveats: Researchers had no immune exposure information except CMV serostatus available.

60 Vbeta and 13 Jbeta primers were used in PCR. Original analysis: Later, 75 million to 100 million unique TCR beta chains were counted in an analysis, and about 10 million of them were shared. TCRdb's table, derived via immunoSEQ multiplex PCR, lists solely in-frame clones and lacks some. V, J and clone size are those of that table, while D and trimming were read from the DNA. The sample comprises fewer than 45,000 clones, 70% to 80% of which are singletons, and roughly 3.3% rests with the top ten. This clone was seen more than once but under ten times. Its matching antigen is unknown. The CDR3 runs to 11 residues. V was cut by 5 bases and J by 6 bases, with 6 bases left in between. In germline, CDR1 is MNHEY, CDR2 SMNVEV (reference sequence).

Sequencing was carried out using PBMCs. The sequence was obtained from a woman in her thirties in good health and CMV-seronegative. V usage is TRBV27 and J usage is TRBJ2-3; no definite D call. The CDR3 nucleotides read TGTGCCAGCAGTCCCCGGGATACGCAGTATTTT. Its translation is CASSPRDTQYF.